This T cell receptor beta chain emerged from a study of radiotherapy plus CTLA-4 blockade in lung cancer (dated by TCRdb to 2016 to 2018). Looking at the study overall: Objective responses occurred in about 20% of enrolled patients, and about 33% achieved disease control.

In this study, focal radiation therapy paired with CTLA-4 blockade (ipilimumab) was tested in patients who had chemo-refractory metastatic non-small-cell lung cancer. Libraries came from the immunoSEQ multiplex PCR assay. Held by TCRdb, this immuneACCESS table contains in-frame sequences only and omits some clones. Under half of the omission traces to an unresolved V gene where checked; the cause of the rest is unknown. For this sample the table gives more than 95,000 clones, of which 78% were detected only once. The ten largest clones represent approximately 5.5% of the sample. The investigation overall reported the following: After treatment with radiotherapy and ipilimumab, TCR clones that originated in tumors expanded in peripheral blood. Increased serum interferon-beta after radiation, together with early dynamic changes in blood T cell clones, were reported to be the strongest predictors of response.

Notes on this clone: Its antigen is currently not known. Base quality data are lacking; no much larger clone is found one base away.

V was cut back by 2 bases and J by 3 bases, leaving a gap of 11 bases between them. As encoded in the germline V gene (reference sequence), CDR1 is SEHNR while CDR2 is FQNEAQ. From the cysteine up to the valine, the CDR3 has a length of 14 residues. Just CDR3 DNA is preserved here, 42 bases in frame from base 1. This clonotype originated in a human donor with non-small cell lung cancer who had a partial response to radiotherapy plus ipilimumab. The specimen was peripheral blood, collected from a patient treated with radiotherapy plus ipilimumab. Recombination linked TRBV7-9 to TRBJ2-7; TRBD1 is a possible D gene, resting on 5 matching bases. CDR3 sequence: CASSLQDRGYEQYV. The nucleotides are TGTGCCAGCAGCTTACAAGACAGAGGCTACGAGCAGTACGTC.